This T cell receptor (beta chain) was identified in a study of T cell therapy after organ transplantation. This clone was found once. Its matching antigen is unknown. Per germline, CDR1 MDHEN and CDR2 SYDVKM. With 6 bases clipped from V and 1 base from J, the junction kept 4 bases outside the gene matches. The CDR3 covers 16 residues. Generated by immunoSEQ multiplex PCR, the TCRdb table keeps only in-frame clones and is missing some. Here the sample spans about 48,000 clones, about 94% being singletons. The sequenced sample was CD8+ T cells from blood, obtained before autologous CMV-specific T cell therapy. The chain uses TRBV28 and TRBJ2-1; TRBD2 matches at 12 bases. This TCR was recovered from a human patient who had received a solid organ transplant and had CMV disease. CDR3 sequence reads: CASRPTSGRSYNEQFF. The DNA of the CDR3 is TGTGCCAGCAGACCGACTAGCGGGAGATCCTACAATGAGCAGTTCTTC.